The T cell receptor (beta chain) under discussion was sequenced for a study of beta chain features in type 1 diabetes. The germline gives CDR1 SNHLY, CDR2 FYNNEI. V lost 6 bases and J 3 bases, leaving 15 bases between the germline ends. The CDR3 is made up of 16 amino acids. Since all of the isolated RNA was reverse transcribed, expressed TCRB transcripts were what got sequenced. Produced via immunoSEQ multiplex PCR; TCRdb's table is partial and in-frame only. This sample has about 900,000 clones, with around a sixth found just once. Using CD45RO/CCR7/CD25/CD127/CD95/CD27, CD4+ naive, central memory, regulatory and stem cell-like memory cells were sorted. Each population that was sorted was more than 95% pure.

The TCR comes from a woman between 18 and 30 years old in good health. The chain is built from TRBV2 and TRBJ2-6, with D possibly TRBD2 on 6 matching bases. What was sequenced was naive CD4+ T cells from blood. In DNA form, the CDR3 reads TGTGCCAGCAGCGGACCCCCGGGGGATGGGGCCAACGTCCTGACTTTC. Its translation is CASSGPPGDGANVLTF. Complete variable domain (other parts from reference TRBV2 and TRBJ2-6): EPEVTQTPSHQVTQMGQEVILRCVPISNHLYFYWYRQILGQKVEFLVSFYNNEISEKSEIFDDQFSVERPDGSNFTLKIRSTKLEDSAMYFCASSGPPGDGANVLTFGAGSRLTVL.